This entry features one TCR beta chain sequence. These data come from a study of cytomegalovirus exposure and HLA in healthy donors. Primers for the PCR totalled 60 Vbeta and 13 Jbeta. Here immunoSEQ multiplex PCR was the method, and the copy in TCRdb shows in-frame clones only, minus some. The sample holds roughly 160,000 clones, 87% seen once. Trimming at V came to 5 bases and at J to 2 bases, leaving 8 bases not matched to a gene. Looked up from germline, CDR1 is MNHEY and CDR2 is SVGAGI. The CDR3 has 15 residues. The receptor was derived from a woman in her 30s in good health and CMV-seronegative. Material for sequencing was PBMCs. This chain uses TRBV6-5 with TRBJ2-7; 8 bases are a match to TRBD1. In DNA form, the CDR3 reads TGTGCCAGCAGTCGAGGGACAGGAGTAGCCTACGAGCAGTACTTC. Its translation: CASSRGTGVAYEQYF.